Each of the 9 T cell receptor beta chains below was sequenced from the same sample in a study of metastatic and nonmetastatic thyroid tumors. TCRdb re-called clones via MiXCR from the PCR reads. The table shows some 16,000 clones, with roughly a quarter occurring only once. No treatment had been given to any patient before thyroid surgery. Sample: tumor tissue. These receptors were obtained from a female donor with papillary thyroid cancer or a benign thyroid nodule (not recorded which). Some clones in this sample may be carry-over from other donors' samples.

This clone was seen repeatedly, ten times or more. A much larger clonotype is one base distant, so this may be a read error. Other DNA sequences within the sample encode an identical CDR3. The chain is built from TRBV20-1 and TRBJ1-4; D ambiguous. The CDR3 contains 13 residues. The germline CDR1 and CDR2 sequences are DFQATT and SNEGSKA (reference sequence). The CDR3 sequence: CSATEPSNEKLFF. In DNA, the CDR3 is TGCAGTGCCACCGAGCCATCTAATGAGAAACTGTTTTTT.

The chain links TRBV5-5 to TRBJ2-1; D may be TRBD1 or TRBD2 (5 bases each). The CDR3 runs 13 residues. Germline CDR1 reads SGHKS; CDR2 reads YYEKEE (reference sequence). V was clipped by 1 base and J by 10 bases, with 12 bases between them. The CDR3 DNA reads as TGTGCCAGCAGCTTGAATGACGGGACGGAGCAGTTCTTC. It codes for CASSLNDGTEQFF.

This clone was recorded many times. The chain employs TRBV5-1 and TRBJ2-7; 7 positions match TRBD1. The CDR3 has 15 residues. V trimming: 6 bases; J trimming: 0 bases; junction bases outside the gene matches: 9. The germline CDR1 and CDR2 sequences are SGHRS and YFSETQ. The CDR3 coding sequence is TGCGCCAGCACCCCGACAGGGCTCTACTCCTACGAGCAGTACTTC. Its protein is CASTPTGLYSYEQYF.

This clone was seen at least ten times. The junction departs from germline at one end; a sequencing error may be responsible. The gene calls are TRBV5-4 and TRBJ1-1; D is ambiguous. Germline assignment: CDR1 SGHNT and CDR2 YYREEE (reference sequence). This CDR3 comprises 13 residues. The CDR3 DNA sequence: TGTGCCAGCAGACCCAAGGTAGGCACTGAAGCTTCCTTT. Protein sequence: CASRPKVGTEASF.

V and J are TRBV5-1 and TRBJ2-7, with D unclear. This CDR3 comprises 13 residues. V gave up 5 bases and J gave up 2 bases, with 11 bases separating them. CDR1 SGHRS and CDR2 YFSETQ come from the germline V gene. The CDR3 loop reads CASSIESAYEQYF. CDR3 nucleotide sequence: TGCGCCAGCAGTATAGAGTCCGCCTACGAGCAGTACTTC.

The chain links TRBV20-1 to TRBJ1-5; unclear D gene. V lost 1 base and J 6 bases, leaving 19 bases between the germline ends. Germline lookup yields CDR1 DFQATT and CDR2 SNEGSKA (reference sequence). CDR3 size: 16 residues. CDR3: CSARGRVARLTQPQHF. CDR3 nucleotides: TGCAGTGCTAGAGGGCGCGTCGCCCGATTGACTCAGCCCCAGCATTTT.

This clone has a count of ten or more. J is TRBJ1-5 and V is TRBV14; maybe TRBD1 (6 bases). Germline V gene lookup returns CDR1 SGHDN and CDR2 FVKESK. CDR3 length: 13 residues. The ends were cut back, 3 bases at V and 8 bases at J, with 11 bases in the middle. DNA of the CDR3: TGTGCCAGCAGCCAGGGGGGCTTGGAGCCCCAGCATTTT. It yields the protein CASSQGGLEPQHF.

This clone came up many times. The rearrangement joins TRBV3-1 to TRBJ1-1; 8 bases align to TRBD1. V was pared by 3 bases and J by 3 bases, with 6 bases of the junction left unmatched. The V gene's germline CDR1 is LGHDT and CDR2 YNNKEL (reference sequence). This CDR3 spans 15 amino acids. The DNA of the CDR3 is TGTGCCAGCAGCCAGGTCTCGACAGGGGACACTGAAGCTTTCTTT. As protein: CASSQVSTGDTEAFF.

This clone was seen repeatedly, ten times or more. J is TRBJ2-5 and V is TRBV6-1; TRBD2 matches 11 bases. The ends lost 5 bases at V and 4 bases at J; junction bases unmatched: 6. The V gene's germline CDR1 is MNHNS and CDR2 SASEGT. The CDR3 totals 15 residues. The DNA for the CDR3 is TGTGCCAGCAGTCTCAGACTAGCGGGAACAGAGACCCAGTACTTC. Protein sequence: CASSLRLAGTETQYF.